Listed here are 14 T cell receptor beta chains from one sample, sequenced in a study of blood T cell repertoires in COVID-19. Libraries were prepared by immunoSEQ multiplex PCR; TCRdb keeps only in-frame clonotypes and omits some of them. The sample has under 85,000 clones, 65% to 80% seen once. Source material: peripheral blood. The receptors derive from a woman of 80 years or more with active or convalescent COVID-19.

The CDR3 sequence is CASSFTGETGGELFF. CDR3 nucleotides: TGTGCCAGCAGCTTTACGGGGGAGACGGGCGGGGAGCTGTTTTTT. The chain recombines TRBV7-2 with TRBJ2-2; TRBD2 might be the D (6 bases). This CDR3 region has 15 residues. The germline gives CDR1 SGHTA, CDR2 FQGNSA. V lost 3 bases and J 7 bases, leaving 15 bases between the germline ends. Variable domain in full (rest from reference TRBV7-2 and TRBJ2-2): GAGVSQSPSNKVTEKGKDVELRCDPISGHTALYWYRQSLGQGLEFLIYFQGNSAPDKSGLPSDRFSAERTGGSVSTLTIQRTQQEDSAVYLCASSFTGETGGELFFGEGSRLTVL.

The V and J genes are TRBV30 and TRBJ2-3; possible D gene TRBD1, 6 bases. V was cut by 0 bases and J by 0 bases, with 22 bases left in between. The CDR3 totals 19 residues. Germline V CDR1 and CDR2: GTSNPN, SVGIG (reference sequence). In DNA, the CDR3 is TGTGCCTGGAGTGTGGGCAGGGGTGTGCGGCAACAGAGCACAGATACGCAGTATTTT. Protein product: CAWSVGRGVRQQSTDTQYF.

DNA for the CDR3: TGTGCCAGCAGTTTCATAACAGGGGCCGCAGGTGTACCCCTCCACTTT. Translating it yields CASSFITGAAGVPLHF. This sequence joins TRBV27 and TRBJ1-6, with 7 bases matching TRBD1. Germline CDR1 and CDR2: MNHEY and SMNVEV (reference sequence). Unmatched junction bases numbered 14, after V lost 3 bases and J lost 12 bases. This CDR3 spans 16 amino acids.

The V call is TRBV2, the J call TRBJ1-5; D not resolved. Germline V gene lookup returns CDR1 SNHLY and CDR2 FYNNEI. The CDR3 covers 11 residues. Deletions cut 2 bases from V and 9 bases from J, with 5 bases between. CDR3 protein: CASSENGPQHF. CDR3 nucleotide sequence: TGTGCCAGCAGTGAAAACGGGCCCCAGCATTTT.

The chain joins TRBV30 to TRBJ2-3; 13 bases are a match to TRBD2. Trimming took 0 bases from V and 2 from J; bases not matched to a gene: 8. The CDR3 has 18 amino acids. Germline V gives CDR1 GTSNPN, CDR2 SVGIG (reference sequence). Written as DNA, the CDR3 is TGTGCCTGGAGTGTAGTCCGGACTAGCGGGGGAACCACAGATACGCAGTATTTT. As protein: CAWSVVRTSGGTTDTQYF.

The CDR3 nucleotides are TGTGCCAGCAGCCCAGGACAGGGATCAGATTCACCCCTCCACTTT. Its protein is CASSPGQGSDSPLHF. This chain uses TRBV5-4 with TRBJ1-6; 8 bases agree with TRBD1. The CDR3 has 15 residues. The V gene's germline CDR1 is SGHNT and CDR2 YYREEE (reference sequence). Trimming removed 4 bases from V and 8 bases from J; junction bases left unmatched: 8.

This sequence joins TRBV6-5 and TRBJ2-1; the match to TRBD2 covers 8 bases. The germline CDR1 and CDR2 sequences are MNHEY and SVGAGI. The CDR3 has 16 amino acids. With 4 bases clipped from V and 0 bases from J, the junction kept 5 bases outside the gene matches. The DNA for the CDR3 is TGTGCCAGCAGTTCCAACAGCGGGAGCTCCTACAATGAGCAGTTCTTC. Amino acid sequence: CASSSNSGSSYNEQFF.

J is TRBJ1-2 and V is TRBV6-2 or TRBV6-3, with a weak D call TRBD1 (5 bases). Looked up from germline, CDR1 is MNHEY and CDR2 is SVGEGT. Trimming shortened V by 5 bases and J by 4 bases, and 17 bases separated the two germline ends. The CDR3 runs to 15 residues. The CDR3 DNA sequence: TGTGCCAGCAGTAGGAGGGCGGACAACTTCTATGGCTACACCTTC. The encoded protein is CASSRRADNFYGYTF.

This clone has more than one count but fewer than ten. The chain carries TRBV2 and TRBJ1-1, with TRBD1 as a possible D gene (5 bases). Germline values: CDR1 SNHLY, CDR2 FYNNEI. V lost 3 bases and J 6 bases, leaving 17 bases between the germline ends. The CDR3 is 15 residues long. The CDR3 is CASSDPPLTGSEAFF. DNA for the CDR3: TGTGCCAGCAGTGATCCCCCCCTTACAGGCTCTGAAGCTTTCTTT.

The chain recombines TRBV27 with TRBJ2-3, with 8 bases fitting TRBD1. Germline lookup yields CDR1 MNHEY and CDR2 SMNVEV (reference sequence). The CDR3 length is 16 residues. Trimming at V came to 6 bases and at J to 3 bases, leaving 11 bases not matched to a gene. CDR3 bases: TGTGCCAGCAGCCTTACCGGGACAGGCATTACAGATACGCAGTATTTT. Amino acids: CASSLTGTGITDTQYF.

This clone was seen only a few times. This chain connects TRBV5-5 to TRBJ2-7; the match to TRBD1 covers 7 bases. Germline V lookup: CDR1 SGHKS, CDR2 YYEKEE (reference sequence). J gave up 0 bases and V 1 base, and 7 bases lay outside the gene matches. There are 16 residues in the CDR3. The CDR3 DNA reads TGTGCCAGCAGCTTGTGGGCGACAGGGAGCTCCTACGAGCAGTACTTC. Its protein product is CASSLWATGSSYEQYF.

This clone was observed a handful of times. The chain recombines TRBV30 with TRBJ1-2; D not resolved. V lost 0 bases and J lost 0, with 11 bases in between. Germline V gene sequence: CDR1 GTSNPN, CDR2 SVGIG (reference sequence). The CDR3 has 15 residues. The CDR3 coding sequence is TGTGCCTGGAGTGTCGGGGTGGTTACTAACTATGGCTACACCTTC. Encoded protein: CAWSVGVVTNYGYTF.

This clone was recorded once. The genes are TRBV11-2 and TRBJ2-3; TRBD2 matches at 14 bases. The J segment lost 8 bases and the V segment lost 6 bases, leaving 13 bases of the junction unmatched. CDR1 and CDR2 from the germline V gene are SGHAT and FQNNGV. This CDR3 is 17 amino acids long. The DNA for the CDR3 is TGTGCCAGCAGAAAATCCGGGACTAGCGGGGGACGGGTTACGCAGTATTTT. This sequence encodes CASRKSGTSGGRVTQYF.

The chain joins TRBV5-1 to TRBJ2-3, with a tentative D call TRBD1 (6 bases). The CDR3 is 13 amino acids. The V gene's germline CDR1 is SGHRS and CDR2 YFSETQ. Trimming pared 5 bases from V and 2 bases from J, leaving 9 bases between. CDR3 DNA sequence: TGCGCCAGCAGGGACAGAAACACAGATACGCAGTATTTT. It encodes CASRDRNTDTQYF.